Below are 31 T cell receptor beta chains sequenced from a single sample in a study of CD8+ T cells in alopecia areata. As the sequencing template, cDNA was produced by extracting RNA and reverse transcribing it. Data came from immunoSEQ multiplex PCR; TCRdb stores just in-frame clones and leaves some out. Of 140,000 to 150,000 clones listed, around 86% were seen once; the top ten hold about 15%. Sample: CD8+ T cells sorted from blood, taken at week 0. Receptors originate from a human donor with alopecia areata.

The chain has TRBV23-1 and TRBJ2-7, with TRBD2 matching 14 bases. TRBV23-1 is marked as an open reading frame, function uncertain. This CDR3 is built from 16 residues. The V and J ends lost 7 bases and 5 bases, in that order; junction bases with no gene match: 10. CDR3 in DNA: TGCGCCAGCACCACCTCGGGACTAGCGGGAGATGACGAGCAGTACTTC. This codes for CASTTSGLAGDDEQYF.

The sample holds one count of this clone. One junction end does not reproduce the germline sequence, and a read error may be involved. This chain links TRBV6-5 with TRBJ2-7, with 10 bases fitting TRBD1. The CDR3 extends over 14 amino acids. Germline CDR1 MNHEY, CDR2 SVGAGI. CDR3 DNA: TGTGCCAGCAGTACGGGACAGGGGTCCTTCGAGCAGTACTTC. Amino acid sequence: CASSTGQGSFEQYF.

The chain carries TRBV13 and TRBJ1-1; tentative D call: TRBD1 (6 bases). Germline V gives CDR1 PRHDT, CDR2 FYEKMQ (reference sequence). The V and J ends lost 8 bases and 1 base respectively, with 14 bases between them. The CDR3 is 14 residues long. The CDR3 bases are TGTGCCAGCGGACAGAGTATGGGGAACACTGAAGCTTTCTTT. The encoded protein is CASGQSMGNTEAFF.

V and J are TRBV20-1 and TRBJ2-1; 7 positions agree with TRBD1. CDR1 and CDR2 (germline): DFQATT, SNEGSKA (reference sequence). CDR3 length: 11 residues. After removal of 4 bases from V and 6 bases from J, the junction contained 0 bases not matched to a gene. CDR3 DNA: TGCAGTGCTACAGGGGGCAATGAGCAGTTCTTC. As protein: CSATGGNEQFF.

This clone showed up just once. This CDR3 is also generated by other DNA sequences in the sample. The CDR3 nucleotides read TGCGCCAGCAGCTTGGGGCAGGGGGCCAACGAGCAGTACTTC. This translates into CASSLGQGANEQYF. V and J are TRBV5-1 and TRBJ2-7; 8 bases are shared with TRBD1. CDR3 length: 14 amino acids. V lost 0 bases and J lost 5; bases outside the gene matches: 4. Germline CDR1 is SGHRS and CDR2 is YFSETQ.

This chain links TRBV27 with TRBJ2-2, with TRBD1 identical over 7 bases. The V gene's germline CDR1 is MNHEY and CDR2 SMNVEV (reference sequence). The CDR3 is 16 residues long. V trimming: 9 bases; J trimming: 0 bases; junction bases outside the gene matches: 10. The CDR3 DNA is TGTGCCAGTCCCAATCCCGGGACAGCGAACACCGGGGAGCTGTTTTTT. Translating gives CASPNPGTANTGELFF.

To note about this clone: The identical CDR3 is also encoded by other nucleotide sequences in the sample. The chain couples TRBV25-1 to TRBJ2-7; D unresolved. The germline V gene has CDR1 MGHDK and CDR2 SYGVNS. The CDR3 is 13 amino acids. V lost 3 bases, J lost 3 bases, and 9 bases lay in between. CDR3 DNA: TGTGCCAGCAGTGAGGGGAACCTCTACGAGCAGTACTTC. This sequence encodes CASSEGNLYEQYF.

This clone was observed a single time. This sequence joins TRBV11-2 and TRBJ2-3; 9 bases map to TRBD2. Germline V gives CDR1 SGHAT, CDR2 FQNNGV. V was clipped by 0 bases and J by 4 bases; unmatched bases: 11. CDR3 length: 18 amino acids. CDR3 in amino acids: CASSLDLPGTSRPDTQYF. The CDR3 bases are TGTGCCAGCAGCTTAGATTTACCGGGGACTAGCCGCCCAGATACGCAGTATTTT.

The genes are TRBV7-9 and TRBJ2-3, with 9 bases fitting TRBD1. Looked up from germline, CDR1 is SEHNR and CDR2 is FQNEAQ (reference sequence). V shed 3 bases and J 2 bases; nucleotides not matched to a gene: 9. The CDR3 is 17 amino acids. The DNA for the CDR3 is TGTGCCAGCAGCTTCCGGGGGACAGGGAAATCCACAGATACGCAGTATTTT. Encoded protein: CASSFRGTGKSTDTQYF.

This sequence joins TRBV27 and TRBJ2-1; TRBD2 aligns across 9 bases. This CDR3 has 15 amino acids. Per germline, CDR1 MNHEY and CDR2 SMNVEV (reference sequence). Germline trimming cut 2 bases from V and 6 bases from J; bases unmatched to any gene: 5. The CDR3 nucleotides are TGTGCCAGCAGTTTAACTGCGGGACTAGCCAATGAGCAGTTCTTC. Protein sequence: CASSLTAGLANEQFF.

The rearrangement uses TRBV10-3 and TRBJ1-1; D is possibly TRBD1 (5 bases). Germline loops: CDR1 ENHRY, CDR2 SYGVKD. V shed 3 bases and J shed 7 bases, with 18 bases lying between them. CDR3 length equals 15 residues. CDR3 in amino acids: CAISELVPPQGEAFF. The CDR3 DNA is TGTGCCATCAGTGAATTGGTGCCCCCCCAGGGTGAAGCTTTCTTT.

This clone was recorded a few times. V usage is TRBV2 and J usage is TRBJ2-1; the D is unclear. V was pared by 8 bases and J by 3 bases, with 11 bases between. This CDR3 region has 13 residues. The V gene's germline CDR1 is SNHLY and CDR2 FYNNEI. CDR3: CASVVAGYNEQFF. The DNA of the CDR3 is TGTGCCAGCGTGGTAGCTGGCTACAATGAGCAGTTCTTC.

CDR3 DNA: TGTGCCAGCAGTCAAAACAGGGGGCAGTACGAGCAGTACTTC. It translates to CASSQNRGQYEQYF. The J gene is TRBJ2-7, the V gene TRBV27, with 9 bases lining up with TRBD1. This CDR3 is built from 14 residues. V lost 5 bases to trimming and J lost 4 bases; unmatched junction nucleotides: 6. CDR1 and CDR2 (germline): MNHEY, SMNVEV (reference sequence).

The chain carries TRBV5-4 and TRBJ2-1, with D possibly matching TRBD2 (5 bases). The V and J ends lost 4 bases and 6 bases respectively, with 5 bases between them. Germline V lookup: CDR1 SGHNT, CDR2 YYREEE (reference sequence). The CDR3 runs 11 residues. CDR3 DNA sequence: TGTGCCAGCAGCCGGGGCAATGAGCAGTTCTTC. It translates to CASSRGNEQFF.

The rearrangement joins TRBV25-1 to TRBJ1-2; D gene uncertain. Germline CDR1 reads MGHDK; CDR2 reads SYGVNS. CDR3 length equals 14 residues. V dropped 3 bases and J dropped 2 bases, with 10 bases sitting between them. Here the CDR3 reads CASSDWEKNYGYTF. The CDR3 DNA sequence: TGTGCCAGCAGTGATTGGGAGAAGAACTATGGCTACACCTTC.

A word on this clone: The identical CDR3 is also encoded by other nucleotide sequences in the sample. The rearrangement uses TRBV19 and TRBJ2-1, with TRBD2 matching 9 bases. CDR3 length equals 14 residues. From germline, CDR1 is LNHDA and CDR2 SQIVND (reference sequence). V was clipped by 5 bases and J by 4 bases; unmatched bases: 3. DNA of the CDR3: TGTGCCAGTAGTTTGACTAGCGGTTACAATGAGCAGTTCTTC. Translated, it gives CASSLTSGYNEQFF.

J is TRBJ2-3 and V is TRBV28, with 8 bases fitting TRBD1. The CDR3 runs 14 residues. Germline assignment: CDR1 MDHEN and CDR2 SYDVKM. V dropped 5 bases and J dropped 4; count of bases not matched to a gene: 5. CDR3 DNA sequence: TGTGCCAGCAGTCCGAGGACAGGGTCAGATACGCAGTATTTT. Translating gives CASSPRTGSDTQYF.

The DNA of the CDR3 is TGTGCCAGCAGTACCGGACTAGCCAGCTACAATGAGCAGTTCTTC. Its protein is CASSTGLASYNEQFF. The chain employs TRBV6-5 and TRBJ2-1; 8 bases fit TRBD2. Germline CDR1 MNHEY, CDR2 SVGAGI. After removal of 5 bases from V and 3 bases from J, the junction contained 6 bases not matched to a gene. This CDR3 is 15 amino acids long.

This clone was seen more than once but under ten times. Here the CDR3 DNA reads TGTGCCAGCAGCCCCCGTCAGCGGGGGTGGGAGCAGTTCTTC. Translation: CASSPRQRGWEQFF. The chain carries TRBV7-9 and TRBJ2-1; 8 nucleotides agree with TRBD2. Germline CDR1 reads SEHNR; CDR2 reads FQNEAQ (reference sequence). The CDR3 runs 14 residues. The J segment lost 10 bases and the V segment lost 5 bases, leaving 10 bases of the junction unmatched.

This clone was observed once. The genes are TRBV4-1 and TRBJ2-3; 7 bases are a match to TRBD2. V lost 4 bases to trimming and J lost 5 bases; unmatched junction nucleotides: 6. CDR3 length equals 14 residues. The germline V gene encodes CDR1 MGHRA and CDR2 YSYEKL. CDR3 sequence reads: CASSPPAGEDTQYF. CDR3 bases: TGCGCCAGCAGCCCCCCCGCGGGAGAAGATACGCAGTATTTT.

J is TRBJ2-5 and V is TRBV18; D not certain. Deletions cut 6 bases from V and 1 base from J, with 15 bases between. The CDR3 spans 15 residues. The germline V gene has CDR1 KGHSH and CDR2 LQKENI. CDR3 region: CASSQDGPSQETQYF. The CDR3, as DNA: TGTGCCAGCTCCCAAGACGGGCCTTCCCAAGAGACCCAGTACTTC.

This clone has only one observation. The V and J genes are TRBV29-1 and TRBJ1-1; D unresolved. V dropped 0 bases and J dropped 2 bases, with 13 bases sitting between them. Germline CDR1 reads SQVTM; CDR2 reads ANQGSEA. This CDR3 region has 15 residues. CDR3 region: CSVEEVLYLNTEAFF. The DNA for the CDR3 is TGCAGCGTTGAAGAGGTGCTCTACCTAAACACTGAAGCTTTCTTT.

This clone came up a few times. V usage is TRBV7-9 and J usage is TRBJ2-7, with 13 bases aligning to TRBD2. The J segment lost 3 bases and the V segment lost 5 bases, leaving 10 bases of the junction unmatched. Per germline, CDR1 SEHNR and CDR2 FQNEAQ (reference sequence). The CDR3 spans 17 residues. Here the CDR3 reads CASSPGLAGDYRYEQYF. CDR3 in DNA: TGTGCCAGCAGCCCCGGACTAGCGGGAGACTATCGCTACGAGCAGTACTTC.

This clone showed up just a few times. The chain joins TRBV10-2 to TRBJ2-2; the D gene is possibly TRBD2 (6 bases). Germline V gene sequence: CDR1 WSHSY, CDR2 SAAADI. V lost 4 bases to trimming and J lost 7 bases, with 10 bases between them. The CDR3 covers 13 residues. The CDR3 loop reads CASSVAELGELFF. CDR3 bases: TGCGCCAGCAGTGTAGCGGAACTCGGGGAGCTGTTTTTT.

This chain links TRBV10-3 with TRBJ2-1; D could derive from TRBD1 or TRBD2 (6 bases each). This CDR3 spans 20 amino acids. Germline CDR1 is ENHRY and CDR2 is SYGVKD. The V end lost 3 bases, the J end lost 5 bases, and 29 bases lay between the germline ends. The CDR3 DNA reads TGTGCCATCAGTGACCACGCGGGGACAAGGGCAGAGCTCGGGAACAATGAGCAGTTCTTC. It translates to CAISDHAGTRAELGNNEQFF.

CDR3 region: CSLTSGNEQFF. The CDR3 DNA follows: TGCAGCTTAACTAGCGGCAATGAGCAGTTCTTC. This chain joins TRBV29-1 and TRBJ2-1; 8 bases align to TRBD2. J gave up 6 bases and V 8 bases, and 3 bases lay outside the gene matches. The CDR3 loop spans 11 amino acids. CDR1 is SQVTM and CDR2 is ANQGSEA in the germline V gene.

This chain uses TRBV2 with TRBJ2-5; D gene unclear. Germline V CDR1 and CDR2: SNHLY, FYNNEI. V lost 3 bases and J 4 bases, leaving 18 bases between the germline ends. CDR3 length equals 16 residues. CDR3: CASSDLSQAGRETQYF. The DNA for the CDR3 is TGTGCCAGCAGTGATCTTAGCCAGGCAGGCCGAGAGACCCAGTACTTC.

As concerns this clone: A junction boundary mismatches the germline segment, possibly from a read error. V gene TRBV4-1 combines with J gene TRBJ1-2, with unresolved D. The CDR3 has 14 amino acids. Germline values: CDR1 MGHRA, CDR2 YSYEKL. The CDR3 DNA is TGCGCCAGCAGCCCCACAATGACATCCTTTTCGGATCCTTTC. Amino acid sequence: CASSPTMTSFSDPF.

The genes are TRBV7-9 and TRBJ1-2, with D unclear. Trimming stripped 6 bases from V and 3 bases from J, with 11 bases between. The germline CDR1 and CDR2 sequences are SEHNR and FQNEAQ (reference sequence). The CDR3 consists of 13 residues. CDR3 nucleotides: TGTGCCAGCAGTGGGTTCTCGGACTATGGCTACACCTTC. Translation gives CASSGFSDYGYTF.

V gene TRBV29-1 combines with J gene TRBJ2-2; a possible D gene is TRBD1 (5 bases). This CDR3 has 14 residues. Trimming removed 2 bases at V and 7 bases at J, with 14 bases between. From germline, CDR1 is SQVTM and CDR2 ANQGSEA. The CDR3 loop is CSVERAGQGGELFF. Here the CDR3 DNA reads TGCAGCGTTGAAAGGGCAGGGCAAGGCGGGGAGCTGTTTTTT.

The genes are TRBV4-1 and TRBJ2-2, with 8 positions matching TRBD1. Germline CDR1 MGHRA, CDR2 YSYEKL. The V gene end was trimmed by 4 bases and the J gene end by 7 bases; junction bases not matched to a gene: 8. This CDR3 comprises 15 residues. The CDR3 sequence: CASSRLTGVGGELFF. The CDR3 DNA sequence: TGCGCCAGCAGCCGCTTGACAGGGGTCGGCGGGGAGCTGTTTTTT.